One and the same sample provided the 10 T cell receptor beta chains below, sequenced in a study of post-analysis software for immune sequencing data (dated by TCRdb to 2013 to 2016). Paper-wide results and their limitations: Significantly higher frequencies in patients than in controls were found for five TRBV segments, including TRBV5-6, TRBV5-1 and TRBV20-1.

The library was prepared using PCR. Sequencing was carried out with an Illumina HiSeq 2500. Unique molecular identifiers were incorporated into TCR beta cDNA libraries to reduce PCR and sequencing biases. In TCRdb, the public reads were trimmed at Q25 with fastp and aligned with MiXCR, with productive beta chains retained. Each CDR3 protein appears once, grouped with its most common genes and DNA. In this sample the table shows 650,000 to 900,000 distinct CDR3 sequences, 46% of which occur a single time. The top ten constitute approximately 4.4% of the sample. Antigen specificity for these receptors is unknown. Material for sequencing was blood. The source is a girl aged 5 to 17 with multiple sclerosis.

The chain recombines TRBV5-1 with TRBJ2-1; no reliable D call. Germline V gene lookup returns CDR1 SGHRS and CDR2 YFSETQ. CDR3 length: 16 residues. The germline V and J ends were trimmed by 3 bases and 0 bases, with 13 bases remaining between them. CDR3 in DNA: TGCGCCAGCAGCTGGACGACTTTAAGCTCCTACAATGAGCAGTTCTTC. Its translation is CASSWTTLSSYNEQFF.

This clonotype has a handful of counts. The chain couples TRBV11-1 to TRBJ1-1, with D possibly being TRBD1 (5 bases). Trimming took off 3 bases at V and 3 bases at J, with 32 bases between the two ends. This CDR3 contains 21 residues. The germline CDR1 and CDR2 sequences are SGHAT and FQDESV (reference sequence). DNA of the CDR3: TGTGCCAGCAGCTTGTCCCCCGCCCTTTCTTGGGGGACGGGAAGGGACACTGAAGCTTTCTTT. This translates into CASSLSPALSWGTGRDTEAFF.

V and J are TRBV12-3 or TRBV12-4 and TRBJ1-1; TRBD1 is a possible D gene (6 bases). This CDR3 has 16 amino acids. Between the trimmed V and J ends, which lost 6 bases and 0 bases, there was a span of 17 bases. CDR3 nucleotides: TGTGCCAGCAGCCTAGGGGGGGGTTGGGTGAACACTGAAGCTTTCTTT. Translated, it gives CASSLGGGWVNTEAFF.

This clonotype was seen a handful of times. The CDR3: CASSPGQGNNEQFF. DNA for the CDR3: TGTGCCAGCAGCCCGGGACAGGGTAACAATGAGCAGTTCTTC. This chain connects TRBV7-6 to TRBJ2-1; TRBD1 agrees at 9 bases. The CDR3 has 14 amino acids. Germline CDR1 is SGHVS and CDR2 is FNYEAQ. V gave up 5 bases and J gave up 5 bases; unmatched junction bases: 4.

This clonotype has a handful of counts. The chain carries TRBV4-3 and TRBJ2-5, with D perhaps TRBD2 (5 bases). The CDR3 has 15 amino acids. The germline CDR1 and CDR2 sequences are LGHNA and YSLEER. With 2 bases removed from V and 2 bases from J, the gap between germline ends came to 12 bases. Here the CDR3 DNA reads TGCGCCAGCAGCCAACAAGGACGGGATCAAGAGACCCAGTACTTC. Protein product: CASSQQGRDQETQYF.

This clonotype was detected once. The V gene is TRBV15, the J gene TRBJ1-2; 10 nucleotides align to TRBD1. Unmatched junction bases numbered 8, after V lost 0 bases and J lost 4 bases. The CDR3 totals 17 residues. CDR1 LNHNV and CDR2 YYDKDF come from the germline V gene (reference sequence). CDR3 sequence (DNA): TGTGCCACCAGCAGAGATCCCGGGACAGGGGCTACCTATGGCTACACCTTC. Amino acids: CATSRDPGTGATYGYTF.

A few counts support this clonotype. The rearrangement joins TRBV7-8 to TRBJ2-1, with D perhaps TRBD2 (7 bases). The germline V gene has CDR1 SGHVS and CDR2 FQNEAQ. This CDR3 has 14 residues. With 5 bases removed from V and 8 bases from J, the gap between germline ends came to 16 bases. As DNA, the CDR3 is TGTGCCAGCAGCAGGGGGGGTTCGTTAGATGAGCAGTTCTTC. Protein sequence: CASSRGGSLDEQFF.

The chain recombines TRBV4-3 with TRBJ1-2; D is possibly TRBD1 (5 bases). The V gene's germline CDR1 is LGHNA and CDR2 YSLEER. This CDR3 region has 15 residues. Trimming stripped 0 bases from V and 6 bases from J, with 14 bases between. In nucleotides, the CDR3 is TGCGCCAGCAGCCAAGATAGGGGACGGTTCGATGGCTACACCTTC. Amino acid sequence: CASSQDRGRFDGYTF.

DNA of the CDR3: TGTGCCAGCAGTTTCTCAGCCAGGGTCAATGAGCAGTTCTTC. It codes for CASSFSARVNEQFF. This sequence joins TRBV27 and TRBJ2-1; D is possibly TRBD1 (5 bases). Germline-derived CDR1 and CDR2 are MNHEY and SMNVEV (reference sequence). V dropped 3 bases and J dropped 6 bases, with 12 bases sitting between them. The CDR3 totals 14 residues.

Concerning this clonotype itself: At one boundary the junction diverges from the germline segment, which might be a read error. This chain links TRBV9 with TRBJ2-1; 11 bases are shared with TRBD2. Germline V lookup: CDR1 SGDLS, CDR2 YYNGEE. This CDR3 has 14 amino acids. The CDR3 DNA reads as TGTGCCAGCAGCACTAGCGGGAGTTCCAATGGGCAGTTCTTC. It specifies CASSTSGSSNGQFF.